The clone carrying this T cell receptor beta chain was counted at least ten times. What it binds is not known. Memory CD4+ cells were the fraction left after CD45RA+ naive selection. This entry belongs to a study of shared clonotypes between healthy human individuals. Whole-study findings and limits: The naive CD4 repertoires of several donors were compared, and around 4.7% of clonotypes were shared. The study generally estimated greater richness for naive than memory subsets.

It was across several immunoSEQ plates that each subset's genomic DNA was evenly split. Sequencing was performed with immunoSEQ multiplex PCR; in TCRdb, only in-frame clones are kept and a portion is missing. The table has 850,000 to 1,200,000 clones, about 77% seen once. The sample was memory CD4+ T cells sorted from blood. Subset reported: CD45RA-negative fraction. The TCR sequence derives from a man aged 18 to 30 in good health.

The CDR3 DNA sequence: TGTGCCAGCAGCTTAATCCCTAGCGGGGGCGAGCAGTACTTC. Protein sequence: CASSLIPSGGEQYF. This chain links TRBV7-2 with TRBJ2-7; 10 positions agree with TRBD2. The trim removed 2 bases at V and 6 bases at J, leaving 4 bases unmatched. The CDR3 loop spans 14 amino acids. Germline V gives CDR1 SGHTA, CDR2 FQGNSA.